This TCR beta chain is from a study of sequential checkpoint blockade in melanoma. Sequencing was performed with immunoSEQ multiplex PCR; in TCRdb, only in-frame clones are kept and a portion is missing. Here the sample spans 25,000 to 35,000 clones, 83% being singletons. Documented treatment: randomized to nivolumab then ipilimumab (arm A) or the reverse (arm B). CDR3 size: 16 residues. The sequences come from CD8+ T cells sorted from blood (inferred from file names), collected from a patient given nivolumab and ipilimumab in sequence. The chain has TRBV21-1 and TRBJ2-7; whether TRBD1, the table's D call, matches the DNA was not checked. TRBV21-1 is a pseudogene. The clonotype comes from a human donor with melanoma. The CDR3 sequence is CASSKAGQGNLYEQYF. The CDR3 nucleotides are TGTGCCAGCAGCAAAGCGGGGCAGGGGAATCTCTACGAGCAGTACTTC.